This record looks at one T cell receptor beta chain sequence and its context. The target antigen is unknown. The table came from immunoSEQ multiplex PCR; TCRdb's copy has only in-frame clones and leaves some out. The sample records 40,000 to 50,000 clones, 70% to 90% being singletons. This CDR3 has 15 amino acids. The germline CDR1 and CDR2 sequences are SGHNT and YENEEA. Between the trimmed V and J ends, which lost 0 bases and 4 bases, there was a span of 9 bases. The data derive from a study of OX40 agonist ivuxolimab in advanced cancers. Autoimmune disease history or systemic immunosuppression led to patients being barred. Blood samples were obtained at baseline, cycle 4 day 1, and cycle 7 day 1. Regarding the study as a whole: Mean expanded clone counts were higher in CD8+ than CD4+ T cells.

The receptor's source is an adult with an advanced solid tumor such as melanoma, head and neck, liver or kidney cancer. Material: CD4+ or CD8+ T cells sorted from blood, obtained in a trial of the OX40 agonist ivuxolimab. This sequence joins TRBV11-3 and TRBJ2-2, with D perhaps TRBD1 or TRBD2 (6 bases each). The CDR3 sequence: CASSLEGGLTGELFF. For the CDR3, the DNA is TGTGCCAGCAGCTTAGAGGGGGGCCTCACCGGGGAGCTGTTTTTT.